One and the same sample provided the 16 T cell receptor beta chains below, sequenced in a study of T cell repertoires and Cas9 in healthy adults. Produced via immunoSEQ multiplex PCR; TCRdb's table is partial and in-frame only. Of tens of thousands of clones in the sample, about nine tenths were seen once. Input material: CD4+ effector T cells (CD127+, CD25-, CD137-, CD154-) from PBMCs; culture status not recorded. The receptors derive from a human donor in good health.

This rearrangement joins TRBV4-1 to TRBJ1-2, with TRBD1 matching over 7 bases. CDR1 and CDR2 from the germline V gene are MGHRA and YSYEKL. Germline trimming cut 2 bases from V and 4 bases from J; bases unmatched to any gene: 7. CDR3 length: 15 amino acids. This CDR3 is CASSQPNRGTYGYTF. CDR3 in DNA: TGCGCCAGCAGCCAACCCAACAGGGGCACCTATGGCTACACCTTC.

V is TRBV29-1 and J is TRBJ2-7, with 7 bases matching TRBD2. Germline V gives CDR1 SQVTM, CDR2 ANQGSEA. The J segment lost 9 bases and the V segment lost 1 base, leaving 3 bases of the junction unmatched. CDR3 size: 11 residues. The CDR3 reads CSVEGGGGQYV. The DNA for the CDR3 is TGCAGCGTTGAAGGCGGGGGTGGGCAGTACGTC.

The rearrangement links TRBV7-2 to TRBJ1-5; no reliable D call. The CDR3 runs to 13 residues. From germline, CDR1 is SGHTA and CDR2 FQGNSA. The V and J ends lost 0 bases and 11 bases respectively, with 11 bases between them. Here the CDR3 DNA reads TGTGCCAGCAGCTTAGCCACCTTTGAGGCCCAGCATTTT. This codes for CASSLATFEAQHF.

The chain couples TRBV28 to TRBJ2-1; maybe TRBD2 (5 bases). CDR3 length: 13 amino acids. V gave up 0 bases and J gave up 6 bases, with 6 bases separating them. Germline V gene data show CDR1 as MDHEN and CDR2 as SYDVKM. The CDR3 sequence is CASSLWTTNEQFF. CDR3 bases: TGTGCCAGCAGTTTATGGACTACCAATGAGCAGTTCTTC.

CDR3: CASSLLGGHREQFF. The CDR3 bases are TGTGCCAGCAGTTTATTAGGAGGGCACAGGGAGCAGTTCTTC. V is TRBV28 and J is TRBJ2-1, with a weak D call TRBD2 (6 bases). V was pared by 1 base and J by 10 bases, with 14 bases between. The CDR3 sequence is 14 residues long. Per germline, CDR1 MDHEN and CDR2 SYDVKM. Drawing the rest from reference TRBV28 and TRBJ2-1, the complete variable domain is DVKVTQSSRYLVKRTGEKVFLECVQDMDHENMFWYRQDPGLGLRLIYFSYDVKMKEKGDIPEGYSVSREKKERFSLILESASTNQTSMYLCASSLLGGHREQFFGPGTRLTVL.

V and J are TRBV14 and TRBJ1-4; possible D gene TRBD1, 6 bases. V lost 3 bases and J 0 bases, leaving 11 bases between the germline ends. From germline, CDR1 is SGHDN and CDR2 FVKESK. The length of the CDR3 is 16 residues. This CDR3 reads CASSQEQGATNEKLFF. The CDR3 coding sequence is TGTGCCAGCAGCCAGGAACAGGGAGCAACTAATGAAAAACTGTTTTTT.

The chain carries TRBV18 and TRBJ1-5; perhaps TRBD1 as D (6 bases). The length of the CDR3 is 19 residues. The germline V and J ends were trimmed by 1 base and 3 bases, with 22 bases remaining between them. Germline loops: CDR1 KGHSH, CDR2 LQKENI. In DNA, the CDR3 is TGTGCCAGCTCACCACTTGTCCAGGGGAATCCACTAGACAATCAGCCCCAGCATTTT. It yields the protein CASSPLVQGNPLDNQPQHF. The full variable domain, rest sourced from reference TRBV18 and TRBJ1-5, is NAGVMQNPRHLVRRRGQEARLRCSPMKGHSHVYWYRQLPEEGLKFMVYLQKENIIDESGMPKERFSAEFPKEGPSILRIQQVVRGDSAAYFCASSPLVQGNPLDNQPQHFGDGTRLSIL.

CDR3 DNA: TGCGCCAGCAGCCAAGATCTTAACAGAGAACAGGCCCTCCACTTT. This codes for CASSQDLNREQALHF. This chain links TRBV4-1 with TRBJ1-6; maybe TRBD1 (5 bases). Deletions cut 0 bases from V and 14 bases from J, with 17 bases between. The CDR3 totals 15 residues. The germline gives CDR1 MGHRA, CDR2 YSYEKL.

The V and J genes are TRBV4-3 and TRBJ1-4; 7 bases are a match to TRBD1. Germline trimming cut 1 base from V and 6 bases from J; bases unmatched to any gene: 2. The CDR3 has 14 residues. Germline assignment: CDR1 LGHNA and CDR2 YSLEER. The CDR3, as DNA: TGCGCCAGCAGCCAAGGACAGGGTTATGAAAAACTGTTTTTT. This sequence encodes CASSQGQGYEKLFF.

CDR3 region: CASSPGGGNTEAFF. The CDR3 nucleotides are TGTGCCAGCAGCCCAGGGGGGGGGAACACTGAAGCTTTCTTT. V and J are TRBV13 and TRBJ1-1, with TRBD1 matching over 7 bases. Trimming cost V 5 bases and J 1 base; bases outside gene matches: 4. Germline V gene lookup returns CDR1 PRHDT and CDR2 FYEKMQ (reference sequence). CDR3 length: 14 residues.

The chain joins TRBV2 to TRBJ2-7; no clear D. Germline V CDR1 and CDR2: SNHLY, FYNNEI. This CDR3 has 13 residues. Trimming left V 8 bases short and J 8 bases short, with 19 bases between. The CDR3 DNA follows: TGTGCCAGCTCTGAATCATGGCTAGGCCAGCAGTACTTC. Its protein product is CASSESWLGQQYF.

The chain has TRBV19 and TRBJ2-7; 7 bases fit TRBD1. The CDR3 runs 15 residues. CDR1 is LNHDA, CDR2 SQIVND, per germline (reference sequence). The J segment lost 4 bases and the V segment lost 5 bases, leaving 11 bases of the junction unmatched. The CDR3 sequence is CASSLTGEVGYEQYF. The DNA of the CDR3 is TGTGCCAGTAGTCTCACAGGGGAAGTCGGGTACGAGCAGTACTTC.

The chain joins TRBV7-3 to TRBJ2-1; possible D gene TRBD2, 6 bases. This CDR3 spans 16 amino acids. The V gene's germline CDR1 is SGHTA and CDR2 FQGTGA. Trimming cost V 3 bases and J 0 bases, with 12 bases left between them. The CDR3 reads CASSLGGAVSYNEQFF. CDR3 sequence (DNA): TGTGCCAGCAGCTTGGGGGGAGCCGTCTCCTACAATGAGCAGTTCTTC. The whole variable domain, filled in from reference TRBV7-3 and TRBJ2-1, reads GAGVSQTPSNKVTEKGKYVELRCDPISGHTALYWYRQSLGQGPEFLIYFQGTGAADDSGLPNDRFFAVRPEGSVSTLKIQRTERGDSAVYLCASSLGGAVSYNEQFFGPGTRLTVL.

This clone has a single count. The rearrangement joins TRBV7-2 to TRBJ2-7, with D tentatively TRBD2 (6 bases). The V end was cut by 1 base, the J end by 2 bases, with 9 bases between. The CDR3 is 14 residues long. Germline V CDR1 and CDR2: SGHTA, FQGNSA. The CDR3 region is CASSLVEGAYEQYV. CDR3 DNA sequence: TGTGCCAGCAGCTTAGTGGAGGGAGCCTACGAGCAGTACGTC.

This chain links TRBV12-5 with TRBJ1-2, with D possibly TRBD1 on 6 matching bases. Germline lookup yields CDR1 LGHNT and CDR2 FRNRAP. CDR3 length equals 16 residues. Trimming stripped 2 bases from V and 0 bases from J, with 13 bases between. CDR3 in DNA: TGTGCTAGTGGTTTGCCCCAGGACAGTGCTAACTATGGCTACACCTTC. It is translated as CASGLPQDSANYGYTF.

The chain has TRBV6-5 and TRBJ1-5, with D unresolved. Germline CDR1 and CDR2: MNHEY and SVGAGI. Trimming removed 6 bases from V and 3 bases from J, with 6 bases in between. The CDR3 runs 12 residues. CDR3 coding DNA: TGTGCCAGCAGCCCTAACAATCAGCCCCAGCATTTT. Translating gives CASSPNNQPQHF.